These 6 T cell receptor beta chains were sequenced from one sample in a study of early T cells in non-severe SARS-CoV-2 infection. TCRdb reprocessed the 5' RACE reads via MiXCR and lists one record per CDR3 protein. The table has roughly 51,000 distinct CDR3 sequences, 11% seen once. Material: whole blood. Receptors were obtained from an adult who was a healthcare worker with PCR-confirmed SARS-CoV-2 infection or an uninfected control (not recorded which).

The V call is TRBV5-4, the J call TRBJ2-5, with D possibly matching TRBD2 (5 bases). This CDR3 spans 14 amino acids. Germline loops: CDR1 SGHNT, CDR2 YYREEE (reference sequence). The V and J ends lost 3 bases and 0 bases respectively, with 9 bases between them. The CDR3, as DNA: TGTGCCAGCAGCTCTATCGGGGACCAAGAGACCCAGTACTTC. Its translation is CASSSIGDQETQYF.

A remark on this clonotype: A much more abundant neighbour one base away suggests this may be a read error. The genes are TRBV7-9 and TRBJ2-3; D remains unclear. The CDR3 is 12 amino acids. Germline-derived CDR1 and CDR2 are SEHNR and FQNEAQ (reference sequence). The CDR3 region is CANSSDTDTQYF. CDR3 sequence (DNA): TGTGCCAACAGCTCGGACACAGATACGCAGTATTTT.

Of note for this clonotype: A read error may be the cause here, since a much bigger clone is one base away. The gene calls are TRBV7-9 and TRBJ2-1, with TRBD2 matching over 7 bases. The V segment lost 8 bases and the J segment 6 bases; nucleotides outside the gene matches: 10. The CDR3 runs to 14 residues. Per germline, CDR1 SEHNR and CDR2 FQNEAQ (reference sequence). CDR3 residues: CASGTGDYSNEQFF. The CDR3 region has the DNA TGTGCCAGCGGGACGGGGGACTATTCCAATGAGCAGTTCTTC.

This clonotype was detected many times. The chain recombines TRBV3-1 with TRBJ1-5; D remains ambiguous. Between the trimmed V and J ends, which lost 5 bases and 3 bases, there was a span of 8 bases. Per the germline V gene, CDR1 is LGHDT and CDR2 is YNNKEL (reference sequence). This CDR3 is 13 amino acids long. Written as DNA, the CDR3 is TGTGCCAGCAGCGATGGAGCCAATCAGCCCCAGCATTTT. Its translation: CASSDGANQPQHF.

V is TRBV28 and J is TRBJ2-1, with 8 bases that match TRBD1. This CDR3 is built from 15 residues. Trimming removed 6 bases from V and 7 bases from J; junction bases left unmatched: 11. Germline V lookup: CDR1 MDHEN, CDR2 SYDVKM. The CDR3 loop is CASSLGQDRRNEQFF. Written as DNA, the CDR3 is TGTGCCAGCAGCCTGGGACAGGATAGGCGGAATGAGCAGTTCTTC.

A few counts support this clonotype. The chain combines TRBV27 with TRBJ2-3, with D maybe TRBD2 (6 bases). Germline CDR1 reads MNHEY; CDR2 reads SMNVEV (reference sequence). Trimming removed 4 bases from V and 6 bases from J, with 14 bases in between. The CDR3 has 14 amino acids. The DNA of the CDR3 is TGTGCCAGCAGTTCTAGGAGTGGGGGGGATACGCAGTATTTT. This sequence encodes CASSSRSGGDTQYF.